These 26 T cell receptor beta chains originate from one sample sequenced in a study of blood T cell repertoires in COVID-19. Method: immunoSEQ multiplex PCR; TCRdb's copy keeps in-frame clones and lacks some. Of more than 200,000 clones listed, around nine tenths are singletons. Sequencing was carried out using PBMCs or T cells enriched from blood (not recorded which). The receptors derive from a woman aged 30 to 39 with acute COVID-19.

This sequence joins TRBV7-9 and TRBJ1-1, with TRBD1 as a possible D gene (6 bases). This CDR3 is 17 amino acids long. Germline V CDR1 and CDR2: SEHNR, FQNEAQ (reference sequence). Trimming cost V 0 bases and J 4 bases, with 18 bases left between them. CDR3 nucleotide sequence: TGTGCCAGCAGCTTAGCGATGTGGCAGGGGTACGGCACTGAAGCTTTCTTT. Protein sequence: CASSLAMWQGYGTEAFF.

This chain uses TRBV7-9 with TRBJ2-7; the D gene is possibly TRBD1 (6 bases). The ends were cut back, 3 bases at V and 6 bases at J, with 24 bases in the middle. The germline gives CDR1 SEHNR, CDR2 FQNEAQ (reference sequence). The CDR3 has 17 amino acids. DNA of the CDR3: TGTGCCAGCAGCTTCAAACCCCCTCTGGTTGAGGACAGCGAGCAGTACTTC. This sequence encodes CASSFKPPLVEDSEQYF.

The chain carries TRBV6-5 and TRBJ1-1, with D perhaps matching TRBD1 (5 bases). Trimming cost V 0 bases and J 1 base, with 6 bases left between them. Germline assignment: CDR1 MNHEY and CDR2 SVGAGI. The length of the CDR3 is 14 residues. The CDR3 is CASSYSRENTEAFF. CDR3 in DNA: TGTGCCAGCAGTTACTCCAGGGAGAACACTGAAGCTTTCTTT.

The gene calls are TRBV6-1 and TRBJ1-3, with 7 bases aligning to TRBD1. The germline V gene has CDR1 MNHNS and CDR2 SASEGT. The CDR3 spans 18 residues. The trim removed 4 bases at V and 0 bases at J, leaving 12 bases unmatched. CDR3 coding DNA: TGTGCCAGCAGTGGACAGCTATGGACAGGCGACTCTGGAAACACCATATATTTT. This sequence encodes CASSGQLWTGDSGNTIYF.

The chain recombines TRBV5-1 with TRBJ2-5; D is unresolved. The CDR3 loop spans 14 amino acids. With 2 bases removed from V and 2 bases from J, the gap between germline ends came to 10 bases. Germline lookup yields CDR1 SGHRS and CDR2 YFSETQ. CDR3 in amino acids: CASSFASAQETQYF. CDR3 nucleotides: TGCGCCAGCAGCTTTGCCAGCGCGCAAGAGACCCAGTACTTC.

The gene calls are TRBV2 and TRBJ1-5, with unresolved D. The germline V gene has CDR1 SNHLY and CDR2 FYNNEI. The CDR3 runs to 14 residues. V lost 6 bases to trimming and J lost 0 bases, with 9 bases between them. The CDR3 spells CASRRAVSNQPQHF. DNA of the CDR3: TGTGCCAGCAGGAGGGCGGTTAGCAATCAGCCCCAGCATTTT.

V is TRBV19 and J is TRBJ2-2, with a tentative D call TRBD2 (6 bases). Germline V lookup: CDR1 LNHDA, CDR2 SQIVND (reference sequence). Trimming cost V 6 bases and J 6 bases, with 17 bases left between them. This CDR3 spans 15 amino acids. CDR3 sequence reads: CASRGWREGAGELFF. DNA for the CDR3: TGTGCCAGTAGGGGATGGAGGGAAGGGGCCGGGGAGCTGTTTTTT.

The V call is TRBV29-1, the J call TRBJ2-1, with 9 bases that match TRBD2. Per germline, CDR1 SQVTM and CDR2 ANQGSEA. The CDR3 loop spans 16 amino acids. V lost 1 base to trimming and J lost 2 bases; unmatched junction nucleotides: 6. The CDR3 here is CSVEGPPSGAYNEQFF. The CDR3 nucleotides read TGCAGCGTTGAAGGCCCCCCTAGCGGGGCCTACAATGAGCAGTTCTTC.

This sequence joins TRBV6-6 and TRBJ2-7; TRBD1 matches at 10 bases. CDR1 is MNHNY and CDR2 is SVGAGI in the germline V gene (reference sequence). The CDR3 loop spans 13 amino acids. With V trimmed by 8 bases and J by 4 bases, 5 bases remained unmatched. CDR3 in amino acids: CASRDRGQYEQYF. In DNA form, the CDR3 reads TGTGCCAGCCGGGACAGGGGCCAGTACGAGCAGTACTTC.

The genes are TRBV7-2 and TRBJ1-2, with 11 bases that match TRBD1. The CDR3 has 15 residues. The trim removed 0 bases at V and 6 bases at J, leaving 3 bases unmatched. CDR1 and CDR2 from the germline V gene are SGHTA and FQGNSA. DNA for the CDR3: TGTGCCAGCAGCTTAGCTGGACAGGGGGCGAATGGCTACACCTTC. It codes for CASSLAGQGANGYTF.

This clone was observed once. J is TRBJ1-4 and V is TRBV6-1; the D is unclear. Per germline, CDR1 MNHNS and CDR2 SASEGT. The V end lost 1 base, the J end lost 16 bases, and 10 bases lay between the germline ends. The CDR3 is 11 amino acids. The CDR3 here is CASSEGGIGFF. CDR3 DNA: TGTGCCAGCAGTGAAGGAGGGATTGGGTTTTTT.

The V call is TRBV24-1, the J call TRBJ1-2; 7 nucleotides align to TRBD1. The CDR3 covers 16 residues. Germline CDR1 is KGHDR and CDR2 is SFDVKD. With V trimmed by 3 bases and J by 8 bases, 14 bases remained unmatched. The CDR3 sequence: CATSDSPTTGLKGYTF. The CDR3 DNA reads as TGTGCCACCAGTGATAGCCCCACGACAGGGTTGAAGGGCTACACCTTC.

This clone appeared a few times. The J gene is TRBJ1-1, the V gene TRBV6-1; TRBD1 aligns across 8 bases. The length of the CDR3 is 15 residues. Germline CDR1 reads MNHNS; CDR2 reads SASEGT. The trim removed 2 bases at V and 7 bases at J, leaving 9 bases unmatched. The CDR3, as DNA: TGTGCCAGCAGTGAACAAGGGACAGGAACCGGTGAAGCTTTCTTT. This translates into CASSEQGTGTGEAFF.

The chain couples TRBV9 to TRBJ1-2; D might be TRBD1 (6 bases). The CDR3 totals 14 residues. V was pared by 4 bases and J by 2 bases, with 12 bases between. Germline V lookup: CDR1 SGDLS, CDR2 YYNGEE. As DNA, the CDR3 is TGTGCCAGCAGCTTGGGACATCTCAACTATGGCTACACCTTC. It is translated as CASSLGHLNYGYTF.

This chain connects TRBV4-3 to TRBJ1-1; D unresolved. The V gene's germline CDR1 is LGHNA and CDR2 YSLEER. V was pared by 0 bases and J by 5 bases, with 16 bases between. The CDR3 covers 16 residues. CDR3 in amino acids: CASSQEMGRGETEAFF. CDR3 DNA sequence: TGCGCCAGCAGCCAAGAGATGGGCCGGGGAGAAACTGAAGCTTTCTTT.

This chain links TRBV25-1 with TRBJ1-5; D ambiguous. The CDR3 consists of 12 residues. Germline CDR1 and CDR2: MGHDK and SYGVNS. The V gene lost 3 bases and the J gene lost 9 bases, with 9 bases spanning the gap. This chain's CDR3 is CASSEVEGPQHF. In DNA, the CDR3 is TGTGCCAGCAGTGAGGTTGAGGGGCCCCAGCATTTT.

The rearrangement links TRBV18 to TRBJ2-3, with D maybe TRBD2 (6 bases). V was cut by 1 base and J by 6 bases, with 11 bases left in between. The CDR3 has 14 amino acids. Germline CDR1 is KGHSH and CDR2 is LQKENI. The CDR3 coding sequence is TGTGCCAGCTCACCACTAGGAGGGGAGGATACGCAGTATTTT. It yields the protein CASSPLGGEDTQYF.

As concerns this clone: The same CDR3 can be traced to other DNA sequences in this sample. In DNA form, the CDR3 reads TGCGCCAGCAGCTTGGAGCGGGGGACTGAAGCTTTCTTT. Amino acid sequence: CASSLERGTEAFF. This chain joins TRBV5-1 and TRBJ1-1, with D possibly TRBD1 on 5 matching bases. Between the trimmed V and J ends, which lost 0 bases and 5 bases, there was a span of 8 bases. Per germline, CDR1 SGHRS and CDR2 YFSETQ. The CDR3 extends over 13 amino acids.

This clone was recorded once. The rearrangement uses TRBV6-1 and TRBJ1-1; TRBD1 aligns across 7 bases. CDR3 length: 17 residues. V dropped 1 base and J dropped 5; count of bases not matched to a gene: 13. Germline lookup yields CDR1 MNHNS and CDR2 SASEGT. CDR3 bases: TGTGCCAGCAGTGAAGGTTGGACAGGCTCGGGAAGGACTGAAGCTTTCTTT. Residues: CASSEGWTGSGRTEAFF.

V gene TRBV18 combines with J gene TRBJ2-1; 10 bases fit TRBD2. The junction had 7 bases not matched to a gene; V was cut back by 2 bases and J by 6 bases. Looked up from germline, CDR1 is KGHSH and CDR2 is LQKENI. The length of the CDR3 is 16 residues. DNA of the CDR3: TGTGCCAGCTCACCAATCCACCCTAGCGGGGGCAATGAGCAGTTCTTC. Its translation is CASSPIHPSGGNEQFF. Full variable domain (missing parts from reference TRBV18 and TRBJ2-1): NAGVMQNPRHLVRRRGQEARLRCSPMKGHSHVYWYRQLPEEGLKFMVYLQKENIIDESGMPKERFSAEFPKEGPSILRIQQVVRGDSAAYFCASSPIHPSGGNEQFFGPGTRLTVL.

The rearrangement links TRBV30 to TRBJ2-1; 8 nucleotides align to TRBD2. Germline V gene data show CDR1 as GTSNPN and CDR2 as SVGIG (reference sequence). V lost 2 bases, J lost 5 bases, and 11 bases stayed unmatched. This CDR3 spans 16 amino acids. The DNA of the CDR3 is TGTGCCTGGAGTACAACAACTAGCGGAGGAAACAATGAGCAGTTCTTC. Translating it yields CAWSTTTSGGNNEQFF.

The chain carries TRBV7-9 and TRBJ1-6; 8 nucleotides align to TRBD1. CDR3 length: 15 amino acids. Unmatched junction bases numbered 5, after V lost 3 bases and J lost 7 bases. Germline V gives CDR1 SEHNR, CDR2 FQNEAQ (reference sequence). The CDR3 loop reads CASSLYGTGNSPLHF. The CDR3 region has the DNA TGTGCCAGCAGCTTGTATGGGACAGGCAATTCACCCCTCCACTTT.

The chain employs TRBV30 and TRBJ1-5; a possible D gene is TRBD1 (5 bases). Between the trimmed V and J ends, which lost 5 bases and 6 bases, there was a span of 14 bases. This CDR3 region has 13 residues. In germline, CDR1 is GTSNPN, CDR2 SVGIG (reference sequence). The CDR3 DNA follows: TGTGCCTGGGGAGCTGGGGCTCCTCAGCCCCAGCATTTT. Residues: CAWGAGAPQPQHF.

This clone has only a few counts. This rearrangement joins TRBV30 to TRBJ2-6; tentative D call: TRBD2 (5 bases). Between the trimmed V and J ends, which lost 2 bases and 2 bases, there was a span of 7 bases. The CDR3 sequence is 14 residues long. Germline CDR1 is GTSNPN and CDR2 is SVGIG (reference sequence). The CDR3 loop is CAWSLGAGANVLTF. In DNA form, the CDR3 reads TGTGCCTGGAGTCTGGGAGCTGGGGCCAACGTCCTGACTTTC. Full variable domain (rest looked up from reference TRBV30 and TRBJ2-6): SQTIHQWPATLVQPVGSPLSLECTVEGTSNPNLYWYRQAAGRGLQLLFYSVGIGQISSEVPQNLSASRPQDRQFILSSKKLLLSDSGFYLCAWSLGAGANVLTFGAGSRLTVL.

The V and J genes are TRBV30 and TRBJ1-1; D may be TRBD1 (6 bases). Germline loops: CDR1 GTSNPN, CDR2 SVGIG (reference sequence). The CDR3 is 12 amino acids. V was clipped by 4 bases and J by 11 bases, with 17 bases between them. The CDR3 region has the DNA TGTGCCTGGACAGGGGCAGTGTCAATGGCTTTCTTT. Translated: CAWTGAVSMAFF. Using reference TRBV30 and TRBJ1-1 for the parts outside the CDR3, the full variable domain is SQTIHQWPATLVQPVGSPLSLECTVEGTSNPNLYWYRQAAGRGLQLLFYSVGIGQISSEVPQNLSASRPQDRQFILSSKKLLLSDSGFYLCAWTGAVSMAFFGQGTRLTVV.

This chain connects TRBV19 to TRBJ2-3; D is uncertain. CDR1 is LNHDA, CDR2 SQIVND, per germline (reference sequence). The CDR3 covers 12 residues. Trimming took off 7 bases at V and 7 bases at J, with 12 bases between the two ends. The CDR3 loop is CASNDGSNTQYF. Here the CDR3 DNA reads TGTGCCAGTAACGACGGGTCAAATACGCAGTATTTT.